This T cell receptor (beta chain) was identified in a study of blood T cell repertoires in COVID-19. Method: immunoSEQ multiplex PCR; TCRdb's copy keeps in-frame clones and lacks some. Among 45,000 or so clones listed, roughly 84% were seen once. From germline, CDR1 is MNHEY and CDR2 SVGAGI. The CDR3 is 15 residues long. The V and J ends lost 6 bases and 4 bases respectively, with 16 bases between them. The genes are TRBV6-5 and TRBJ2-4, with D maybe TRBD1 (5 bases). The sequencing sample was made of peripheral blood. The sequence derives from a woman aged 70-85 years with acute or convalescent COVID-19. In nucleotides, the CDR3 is TGTGCCAGCAGGACGTGGGGCCCCTTAAAAAACATTCAGTACTTC. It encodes CASRTWGPLKNIQYF.